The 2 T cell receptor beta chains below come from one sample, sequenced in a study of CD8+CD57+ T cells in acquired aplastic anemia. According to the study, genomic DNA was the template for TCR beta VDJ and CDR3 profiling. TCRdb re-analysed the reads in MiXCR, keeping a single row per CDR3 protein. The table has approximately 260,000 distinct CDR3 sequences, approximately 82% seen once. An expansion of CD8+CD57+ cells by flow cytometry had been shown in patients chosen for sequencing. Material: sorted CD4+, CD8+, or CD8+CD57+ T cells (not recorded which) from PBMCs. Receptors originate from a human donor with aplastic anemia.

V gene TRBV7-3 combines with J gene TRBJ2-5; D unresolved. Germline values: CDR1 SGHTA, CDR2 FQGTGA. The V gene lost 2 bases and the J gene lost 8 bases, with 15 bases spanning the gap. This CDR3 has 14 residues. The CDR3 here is CASSLGSEHDTQYF. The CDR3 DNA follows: TGTGCCAGCAGCTTAGGCAGCGAGCACGATACCCAGTACTTC. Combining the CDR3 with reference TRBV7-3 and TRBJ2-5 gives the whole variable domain GAGVSQTPSNKVTEKGKYVELRCDPISGHTALYWYRQSLGQGPEFLIYFQGTGAADDSGLPNDRFFAVRPEGSVSTLKIQRTERGDSAVYLCASSLGSEHDTQYFGPGTRLLVL.

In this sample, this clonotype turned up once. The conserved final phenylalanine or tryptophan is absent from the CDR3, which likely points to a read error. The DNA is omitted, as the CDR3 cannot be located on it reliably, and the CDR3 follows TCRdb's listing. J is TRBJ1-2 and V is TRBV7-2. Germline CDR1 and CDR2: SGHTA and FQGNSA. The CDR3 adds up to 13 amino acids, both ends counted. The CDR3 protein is CASSLGGAAGYGY.